One and the same sample provided the 3 T cell receptor beta chains below, sequenced in a study of monozygotic twins with inflammatory bowel disease. Reprocessing the 5' RACE reads, TCRdb reports a single entry for every CDR3 protein and omits DNA. The sample data list about 300,000 distinct CDR3 sequences. The sample taken for sequencing was blood. These receptor sequences come from a human donor with ulcerative colitis or Crohn's disease, or a healthy co-twin of an affected twin (not recorded which).

The rearrangement links TRBV7-2 to TRBJ2-7; absent DNA, TCRdb's TRBD2 call cannot be checked. CDR1 and CDR2 from the germline V gene are SGHTA and FQGNSA. The length of the CDR3 is 17 residues. The CDR3 loop reads CASSVSGRQGNPYEQYF.

The V call is TRBV2, the J call TRBJ1-3. CDR1 SNHLY and CDR2 FYNNEI come from the germline V gene. The CDR3 spans 14 residues. CDR3 sequence: CASSVGLSGNTIYF.

The chain carries TRBV11-2 and TRBJ2-7; there is no DNA to check the TCRdb D call of TRBD1. Germline-derived CDR1 and CDR2 are SGHAT and FQNNGV. This CDR3 has 15 residues. CDR3 sequence: CASRTGTGLSYEQYF.